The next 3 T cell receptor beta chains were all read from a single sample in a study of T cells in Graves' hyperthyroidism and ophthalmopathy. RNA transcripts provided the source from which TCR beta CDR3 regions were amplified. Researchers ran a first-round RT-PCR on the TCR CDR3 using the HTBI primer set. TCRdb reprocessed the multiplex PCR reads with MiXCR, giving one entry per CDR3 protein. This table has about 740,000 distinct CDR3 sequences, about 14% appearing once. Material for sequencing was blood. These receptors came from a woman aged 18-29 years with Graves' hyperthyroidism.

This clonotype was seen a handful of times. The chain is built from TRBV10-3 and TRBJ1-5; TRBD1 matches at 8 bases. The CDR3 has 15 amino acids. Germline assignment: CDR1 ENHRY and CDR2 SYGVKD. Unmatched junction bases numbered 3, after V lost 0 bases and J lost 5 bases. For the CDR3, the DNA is TGTGCCATCAGTGAGTCTACAGGGGGATATCAGCCCCAGCATTTT. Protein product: CAISESTGGYQPQHF.

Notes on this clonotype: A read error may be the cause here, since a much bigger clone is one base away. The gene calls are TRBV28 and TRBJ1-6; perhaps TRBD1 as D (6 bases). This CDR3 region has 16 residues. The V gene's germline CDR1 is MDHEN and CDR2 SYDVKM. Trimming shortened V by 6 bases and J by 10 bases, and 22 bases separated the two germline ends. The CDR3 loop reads CASSLGITRGGSPLHF. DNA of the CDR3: TGTGCCAGCAGCCTGGGGATTACCAGGGGCGGGTCACCCCTCCACTTT.

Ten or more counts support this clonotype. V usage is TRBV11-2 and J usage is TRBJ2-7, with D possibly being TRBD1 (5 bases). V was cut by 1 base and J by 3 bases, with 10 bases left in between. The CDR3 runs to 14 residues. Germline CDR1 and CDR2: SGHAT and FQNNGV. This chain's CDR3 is CASSLGFQGYEQYF. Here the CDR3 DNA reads TGTGCCAGCAGCTTAGGGTTTCAGGGCTACGAGCAGTACTTC.